This entry lists 27 T cell receptor beta chains sequenced from one sample in a study of shared clonotypes between healthy human individuals. Clones were read by immunoSEQ multiplex PCR, and TCRdb kept only the in-frame ones, dropping some. Of around 2,000,000 clones listed, 95% are singletons. The specimen sequenced was naive CD4+ T cells sorted from blood. Stated subset: CD45RA+ positively selected. These receptors all stem from a man between 18 and 29 years old in good health.

The count of this clone is one. The chain is built from TRBV5-6 and TRBJ2-3; D is perhaps TRBD2 (5 bases). Germline CDR1 is SGHDT and CDR2 is YYEEEE. V shed 4 bases and J shed 0 bases, with 12 bases lying between them. CDR3 length: 15 residues. The CDR3 region is CASSLYWTSTDTQYF. CDR3 bases: TGTGCCAGCAGCCTCTACTGGACTAGCACAGATACGCAGTATTTT.

The rearrangement joins TRBV5-4 to TRBJ1-4; TRBD1 agrees at 9 bases. Trimming cost V 3 bases and J 8 bases; bases outside gene matches: 5. CDR3 length equals 14 residues. Germline V gene data show CDR1 as SGHNT and CDR2 as YYREEE (reference sequence). The CDR3 reads CASSSRQGEEKLFF. The CDR3, as DNA: TGTGCCAGCAGCTCCCGACAGGGGGAGGAAAAACTGTTTTTT.

V gene TRBV9 combines with J gene TRBJ2-7; possibly TRBD1 for D (6 bases). Between the trimmed V and J ends, which lost 4 bases and 0 bases, there was a span of 17 bases. The CDR3 totals 16 residues. Germline CDR1 is SGDLS and CDR2 is YYNGEE. The CDR3 spells CASSSPRGGDSYEQYF. CDR3 nucleotides: TGTGCCAGCAGCTCCCCCAGGGGTGGCGACTCCTACGAGCAGTACTTC.

About this clone: This sample includes further DNA sequences coding for the same CDR3. The CDR3 protein is CASSSQGGNTEAFF. CDR3 DNA sequence: TGTGCCAGCAGCTCCCAGGGTGGGAACACTGAAGCTTTCTTT. The chain has TRBV7-9 and TRBJ1-1; D perhaps matches TRBD1 (5 bases). The germline gives CDR1 SEHNR, CDR2 FQNEAQ (reference sequence). V lost 4 bases to trimming and J lost 1 base, with 10 bases between them. This CDR3 has 14 residues.

V is TRBV5-1 and J is TRBJ2-3; unclear D gene. Germline lookup yields CDR1 SGHRS and CDR2 YFSETQ. Trimming took off 0 bases at V and 2 bases at J, with 10 bases between the two ends. The CDR3 is made up of 15 amino acids. CDR3 nucleotide sequence: TGCGCCAGCAGCTTGGTACCAGGAGTCACAGATACGCAGTATTTT. It specifies CASSLVPGVTDTQYF.

The CDR3 DNA reads TGTGCCAGCACCGGACAGGTCGGGGCTGAAGCTTTCTTT. Translated: CASTGQVGAEAFF. The chain uses TRBV6-1 and TRBJ1-1; TRBD1 matches 7 bases. CDR1 MNHNS and CDR2 SASEGT come from the germline V gene. There are 13 residues in the CDR3. After removal of 7 bases from V and 6 bases from J, the junction contained 8 bases not matched to a gene.

The V and J genes are TRBV19 and TRBJ1-1; a possible D gene is TRBD1 (6 bases). CDR1 and CDR2 (germline): LNHDA, SQIVND (reference sequence). V lost 9 bases, J lost 10 bases, and 21 bases lay in between. CDR3 length: 13 amino acids. CDR3: CASNIAGAGTAFF. The DNA for the CDR3 is TGTGCCAGCAACATAGCGGGGGCAGGGACAGCTTTCTTT.

This clone was detected once. The chain employs TRBV6-1 and TRBJ2-7; 7 nucleotides match TRBD1. After removal of 10 bases from V and 6 bases from J, the junction contained 18 bases not matched to a gene. Germline CDR1 and CDR2: MNHNS and SASEGT. The CDR3 contains 15 residues. This CDR3 is CATHTGDRLTGEQYF. CDR3 sequence (DNA): TGTGCCACCCACACTGGGGACAGACTTACGGGCGAGCAGTACTTC.

The CDR3 loop reads CASSVTGGQSNSPLHF. The CDR3 DNA follows: TGCGCCAGCAGCGTCACGGGGGGGCAGTCTAATTCACCCCTCCACTTT. The J gene is TRBJ1-6, the V gene TRBV4-1; tentative D call: TRBD1 (6 bases). Germline CDR1 is MGHRA and CDR2 is YSYEKL. The V gene lost 5 bases and the J gene lost 6 bases, with 17 bases spanning the gap. This CDR3 is 16 amino acids long.

The chain links TRBV5-4 to TRBJ2-3; TRBD2 might be the D (6 bases). CDR3 length: 13 amino acids. The V and J ends lost 3 bases and 4 bases respectively, with 9 bases between them. Germline CDR1 SGHNT, CDR2 YYREEE (reference sequence). This CDR3 is CASSWRGADTQYF. In DNA form, the CDR3 reads TGTGCCAGCAGCTGGAGGGGAGCAGATACGCAGTATTTT. Combining the CDR3 with reference TRBV5-4 and TRBJ2-3 gives the whole variable domain ETGVTQSPTHLIKTRGQQVTLRCSSQSGHNTVSWYQQALGQGPQFIFQYYREEENGRGNFPPRFSGLQFPNYSSELNVNALELDDSALYLCASSWRGADTQYFGPGTRLTVL.

This clone was found once. The V call is TRBV2, the J call TRBJ1-1, with TRBD1 as a possible D gene (6 bases). Looked up from germline, CDR1 is SNHLY and CDR2 is FYNNEI. V was pared by 2 bases and J by 10 bases, with 11 bases between. This CDR3 has 12 residues. Here the CDR3 reads CASSESFRGAFF. The CDR3 DNA reads as TGTGCCAGCAGTGAAAGCTTCAGGGGAGCTTTCTTT.

This rearrangement joins TRBV10-3 to TRBJ1-2; unclear D gene. The germline V gene has CDR1 ENHRY and CDR2 SYGVKD. This CDR3 has 12 residues. Deletions cut 2 bases from V and 7 bases from J, with 8 bases between. This CDR3 is CAISEVDGGYTF. The CDR3 DNA reads as TGTGCCATCAGTGAGGTGGATGGTGGCTACACCTTC.

The chain is built from TRBV7-9 and TRBJ1-4; 9 bases are a match to TRBD1. V lost 5 bases and J lost 7; bases outside the gene matches: 8. This CDR3 has 15 residues. Germline loops: CDR1 SEHNR, CDR2 FQNEAQ (reference sequence). CDR3 in DNA: TGTGCCAGCAGCCCGAACGGGACAGGGTTTGAAAAACTGTTTTTT. It is translated as CASSPNGTGFEKLFF.

A remark on this clone: Other nucleotide sequences from this sample produce the same CDR3. The chain has TRBV6-1 and TRBJ2-7; D is unresolved. Trimming took off 1 base at V and 4 bases at J, with 8 bases between the two ends. This CDR3 spans 13 amino acids. Germline values: CDR1 MNHNS, CDR2 SASEGT. The chain's CDR3 is CASSEGRTYEQYF. For the CDR3, the DNA is TGTGCCAGCAGTGAAGGACGGACGTACGAGCAGTACTTC.

V is TRBV6-6 and J is TRBJ1-6, with 7 bases lining up with TRBD1. The germline V gene encodes CDR1 MNHNY and CDR2 SVGAGI (reference sequence). V shed 5 bases, J shed 6 bases, and the junction held 4 bases outside the gene matches. The CDR3 has 14 amino acids. Here the CDR3 DNA reads TGTGCCAGCAGTGGGGACAGTCCTAATTCACCCCTCCACTTT. Encoded protein: CASSGDSPNSPLHF.

The chain employs TRBV4-1 and TRBJ2-5; D gene ambiguous. Germline V CDR1 and CDR2: MGHRA, YSYEKL. This CDR3 has 17 residues. Trimming pared 4 bases from V and 2 bases from J, leaving 20 bases between. The CDR3 coding sequence is TGCGCCAGCAGCCGACTGATGGGCCCTTGGAGTCAAGAGACCCAGTACTTC. The encoded protein is CASSRLMGPWSQETQYF.

Remarks on this clone: Within the sample, other DNA sequences also encode this same CDR3. The chain joins TRBV19 to TRBJ1-5, with TRBD1 identical over 9 bases. Germline CDR1 and CDR2: LNHDA and SQIVND (reference sequence). The CDR3 extends over 13 amino acids. J lost 4 bases, V lost 6 bases, and 1 base had no gene match. CDR3 nucleotide sequence: TGTGCCAGTAGCGGGACAGGGAATCAGCCCCAGCATTTT. Translating it yields CASSGTGNQPQHF.

V usage is TRBV2 and J usage is TRBJ1-5, with 7 nucleotides matching TRBD1. With V trimmed by 10 bases and J by 3 bases, 6 bases remained unmatched. There are 13 residues in the CDR3. Looked up from germline, CDR1 is SNHLY and CDR2 is FYNNEI. The CDR3 here is CAIGTDLNQPQHF. As DNA, the CDR3 is TGTGCCATCGGGACAGATCTCAATCAGCCCCAGCATTTT.

The J gene is TRBJ2-1, the V gene TRBV7-2; TRBD2 matches at 10 bases. Germline values: CDR1 SGHTA, CDR2 FQGNSA. The CDR3 spans 19 residues. V lost 1 base to trimming and J lost 6 bases; unmatched junction nucleotides: 15. CDR3 protein: CASSLVALAGKVEGNEQFF. The CDR3 nucleotides read TGTGCCAGCAGCTTAGTAGCACTAGCGGGAAAGGTTGAGGGCAATGAGCAGTTCTTC.

The chain carries TRBV4-1 and TRBJ2-2; 9 bases are shared with TRBD1. V was pared by 5 bases and J by 7 bases, with 8 bases of the junction left unmatched. This CDR3 contains 15 residues. Germline loops: CDR1 MGHRA, CDR2 YSYEKL. The DNA of the CDR3 is TGCGCCAGCAGCTCCGGGACAGGGATCATCGGGGAGCTGTTTTTT. Amino acids: CASSSGTGIIGELFF.

As regards this clone: A much more abundant neighbour one base away suggests this may be a read error. J is TRBJ1-3 and V is TRBV25-1; D may be TRBD1 (6 bases). Germline V gives CDR1 MGHDK, CDR2 SYGVNS. The V gene lost 6 bases and the J gene lost 9 bases, with 15 bases spanning the gap. CDR3 length: 13 amino acids. CDR3 residues: CASRPTGGSTIYF. CDR3 DNA: TGTGCCAGCAGACCGACAGGCGGGAGCACCATATATTTT.

The V and J genes are TRBV2 and TRBJ2-2; D gene ambiguous. The V end lost 5 bases, the J end lost 6 bases, and 7 bases lay between the germline ends. This CDR3 is 12 amino acids long. Germline assignment: CDR1 SNHLY and CDR2 FYNNEI. This CDR3 is CASSPGPGELFF. DNA for the CDR3: TGTGCCAGCAGTCCCGGTCCCGGGGAGCTGTTTTTT.

This chain joins TRBV5-1 and TRBJ2-7; TRBD1 is a possible D gene (7 bases). Germline CDR1 reads SGHRS; CDR2 reads YFSETQ. The CDR3 loop spans 15 amino acids. Trimming stripped 0 bases from V and 4 bases from J, with 14 bases between. The CDR3: CASSLDNRGGYEQYF. CDR3 coding DNA: TGCGCCAGCAGCTTGGACAACAGGGGAGGTTACGAGCAGTACTTC.

The chain couples TRBV5-1 to TRBJ1-3; D perhaps matches TRBD1 (5 bases). V shed 7 bases and J shed 0 bases, with 11 bases lying between them. The V gene's germline CDR1 is SGHRS and CDR2 YFSETQ. The CDR3 contains 14 residues. CDR3 in DNA: TGCGCCAGCGCAGGGACGAGCTCTGGAAACACCATATATTTT. This sequence encodes CASAGTSSGNTIYF.

The chain uses TRBV5-4 and TRBJ2-3, with D unclear. Germline V gene sequence: CDR1 SGHNT, CDR2 YYREEE (reference sequence). The length of the CDR3 is 15 residues. V was cut by 0 bases and J by 1 base, with 9 bases left in between. The CDR3 reads CASSLGVGGTDTQYF. The CDR3 DNA is TGTGCCAGCAGCTTGGGGGTTGGGGGCACAGATACGCAGTATTTT.

The CDR3 DNA follows: TGTGCCAGCAGCTTCCTTAGCGGGAGTTCGAACATTCAGTACTTC. This codes for CASSFLSGSSNIQYF. The V gene is TRBV13, the J gene TRBJ2-4; 9 positions match TRBD2. With 3 bases clipped from V and 7 bases from J, the junction kept 7 bases outside the gene matches. The CDR3 has 15 amino acids. CDR1 is PRHDT, CDR2 FYEKMQ, per germline (reference sequence).

This clone was recorded a few times. This chain connects TRBV6-1 to TRBJ2-5; 9 bases fit TRBD2. The CDR3 length is 14 residues. From germline, CDR1 is MNHNS and CDR2 SASEGT. V lost 7 bases, J lost 4 bases, and 7 bases stayed unmatched. The CDR3 here is CASNPLAGRETQYF. The CDR3 DNA reads TGTGCCAGCAATCCCCTAGCGGGGCGAGAGACCCAGTACTTC.